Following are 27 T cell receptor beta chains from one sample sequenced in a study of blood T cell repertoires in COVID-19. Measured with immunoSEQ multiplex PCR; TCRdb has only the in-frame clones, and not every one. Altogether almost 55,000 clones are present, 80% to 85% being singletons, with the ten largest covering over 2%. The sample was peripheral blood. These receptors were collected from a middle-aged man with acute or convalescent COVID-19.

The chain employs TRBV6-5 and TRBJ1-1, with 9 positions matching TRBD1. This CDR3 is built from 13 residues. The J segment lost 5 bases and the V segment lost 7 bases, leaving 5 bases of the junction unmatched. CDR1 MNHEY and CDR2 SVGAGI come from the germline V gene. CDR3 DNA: TGTGCCAGCAACCGACAGGGGGGGACTGAAGCTTTCTTT. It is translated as CASNRQGGTEAFF.

In DNA form, the CDR3 reads TGTGCCAGCAGTGACACAGGGGGTGCCGGGGAGCTGTTTTTT. Residues: CASSDTGGAGELFF. V usage is TRBV2 and J usage is TRBJ2-2; 8 bases agree with TRBD1. This CDR3 region has 14 residues. Germline loops: CDR1 SNHLY, CDR2 FYNNEI. J was trimmed by 6 bases and V by 3 bases; bases with no gene match: 3.

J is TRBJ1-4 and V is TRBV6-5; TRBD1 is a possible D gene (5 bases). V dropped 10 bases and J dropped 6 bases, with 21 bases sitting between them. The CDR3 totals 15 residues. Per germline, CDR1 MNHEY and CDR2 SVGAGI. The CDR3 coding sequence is TGTGCCACCCAACCGGGGACCGCGGGGGATGAAAAACTGTTTTTT. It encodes CATQPGTAGDEKLFF.

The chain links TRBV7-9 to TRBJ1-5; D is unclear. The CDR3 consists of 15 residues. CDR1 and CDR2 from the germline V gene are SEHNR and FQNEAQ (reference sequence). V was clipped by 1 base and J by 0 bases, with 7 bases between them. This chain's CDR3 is CASSLGAASNQPQHF. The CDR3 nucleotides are TGTGCCAGCAGCTTAGGGGCAGCTAGCAATCAGCCCCAGCATTTT.

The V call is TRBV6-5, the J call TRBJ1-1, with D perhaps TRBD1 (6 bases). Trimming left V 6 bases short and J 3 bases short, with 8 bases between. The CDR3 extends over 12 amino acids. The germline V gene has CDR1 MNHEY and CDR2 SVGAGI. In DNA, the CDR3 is TGTGCCAGCAGGGACAGTGACACTGAAGCTTTCTTT. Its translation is CASRDSDTEAFF.

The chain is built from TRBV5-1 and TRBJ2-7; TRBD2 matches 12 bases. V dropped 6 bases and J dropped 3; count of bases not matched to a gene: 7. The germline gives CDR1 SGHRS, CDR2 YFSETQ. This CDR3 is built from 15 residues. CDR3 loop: CASTRTSGENYEQYF. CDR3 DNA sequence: TGCGCCAGCACCAGGACTAGCGGGGAGAACTACGAGCAGTACTTC. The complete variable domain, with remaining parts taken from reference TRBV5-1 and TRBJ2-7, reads KAGVTQTPRYLIKTRGQQVTLSCSPISGHRSVSWYQQTPGQGLQFLFEYFSETQRNKGNFPGRFSGRQFSNSRSEMNVSTLELGDSALYLCASTRTSGENYEQYFGPGTRLTVT.

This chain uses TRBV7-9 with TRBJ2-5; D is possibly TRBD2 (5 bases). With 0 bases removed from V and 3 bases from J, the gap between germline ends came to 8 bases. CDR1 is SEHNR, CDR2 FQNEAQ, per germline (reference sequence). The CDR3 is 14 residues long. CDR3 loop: CASSLASGEETQYF. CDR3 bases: TGTGCCAGCAGCTTAGCTTCCGGGGAAGAGACCCAGTACTTC.

In DNA form, the CDR3 reads TGTGCCAGTAAAGGGGGACGCGAGCAGTACTTC. Residues: CASKGGREQYF. The chain uses TRBV19 and TRBJ2-7; D is perhaps TRBD1 (6 bases). The CDR3 is 11 amino acids. CDR1 is LNHDA and CDR2 is SQIVND in the germline V gene (reference sequence). Trimming pared 7 bases from V and 6 bases from J, leaving 10 bases between.

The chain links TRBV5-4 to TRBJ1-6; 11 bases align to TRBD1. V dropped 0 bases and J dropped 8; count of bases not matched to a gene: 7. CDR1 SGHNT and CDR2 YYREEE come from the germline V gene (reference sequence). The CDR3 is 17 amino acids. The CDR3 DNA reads TGTGCCAGCAGCTTGGCGGGGACAGGGGGGATTTATTCACCCCTCCACTTT. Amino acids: CASSLAGTGGIYSPLHF.

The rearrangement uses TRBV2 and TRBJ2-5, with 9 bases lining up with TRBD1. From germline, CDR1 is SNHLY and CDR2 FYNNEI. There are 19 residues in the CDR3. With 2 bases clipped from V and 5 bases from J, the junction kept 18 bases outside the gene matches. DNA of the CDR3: TGTGCCAGCAGTGAATGGCTGGACAGGGGATCGATTGAAGAGGAGACCCAGTACTTC. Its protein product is CASSEWLDRGSIEEETQYF.

The CDR3 spells CASSLTGGAFDEQYF. CDR3 in DNA: TGTGCCAGCAGTTTGACAGGGGGCGCGTTTGACGAGCAGTACTTC. This chain connects TRBV27 to TRBJ2-7, with TRBD1 matching 10 bases. The CDR3 loop spans 15 amino acids. From germline, CDR1 is MNHEY and CDR2 SMNVEV (reference sequence). V trimming: 3 bases; J trimming: 5 bases; junction bases outside the gene matches: 7.

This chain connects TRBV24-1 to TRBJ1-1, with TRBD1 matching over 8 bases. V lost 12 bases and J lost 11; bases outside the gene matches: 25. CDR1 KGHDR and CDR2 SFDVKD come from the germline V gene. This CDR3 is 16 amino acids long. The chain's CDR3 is CAPGVDRKSQGAMAFF. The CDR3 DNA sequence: TGTGCCCCCGGGGTTGATAGAAAGTCCCAGGGGGCGATGGCTTTCTTT.

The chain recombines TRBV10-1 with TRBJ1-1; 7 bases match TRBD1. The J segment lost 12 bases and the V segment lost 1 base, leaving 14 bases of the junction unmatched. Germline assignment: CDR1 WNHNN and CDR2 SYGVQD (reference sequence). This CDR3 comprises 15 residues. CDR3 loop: CASSEFLGQVMKTFF. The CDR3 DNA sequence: TGCGCCAGCAGTGAGTTTCTAGGACAGGTGATGAAAACTTTCTTT.

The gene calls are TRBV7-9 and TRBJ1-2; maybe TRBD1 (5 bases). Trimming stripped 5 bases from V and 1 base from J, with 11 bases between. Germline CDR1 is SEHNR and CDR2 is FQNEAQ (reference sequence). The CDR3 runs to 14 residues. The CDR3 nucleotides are TGTGCCAGCAGCGAGGGACTGAATAACTATGGCTACACCTTC. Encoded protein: CASSEGLNNYGYTF.

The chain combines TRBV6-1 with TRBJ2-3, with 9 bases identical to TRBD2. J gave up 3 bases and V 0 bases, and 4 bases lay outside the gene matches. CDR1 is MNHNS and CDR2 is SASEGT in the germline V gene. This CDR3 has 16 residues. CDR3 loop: CASSEAGGGATDTQYF. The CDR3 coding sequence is TGTGCCAGCAGTGAAGCGGGCGGGGGGGCGACAGATACGCAGTATTTT.

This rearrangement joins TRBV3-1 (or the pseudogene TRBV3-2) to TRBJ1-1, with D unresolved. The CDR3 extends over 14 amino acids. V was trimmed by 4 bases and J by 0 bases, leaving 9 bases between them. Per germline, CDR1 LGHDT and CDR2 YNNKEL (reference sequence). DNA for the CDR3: TGTGCCAGCAGCCCAGGCAATCTGAACACTGAAGCTTTCTTT. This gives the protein CASSPGNLNTEAFF.

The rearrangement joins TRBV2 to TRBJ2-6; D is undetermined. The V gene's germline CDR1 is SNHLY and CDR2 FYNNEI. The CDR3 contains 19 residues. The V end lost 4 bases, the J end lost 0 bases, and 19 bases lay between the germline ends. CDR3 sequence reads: CASSVVSLNYFSGANVLTF. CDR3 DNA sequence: TGTGCCAGCAGTGTCGTATCTCTCAATTACTTCTCTGGGGCCAACGTCCTGACTTTC.

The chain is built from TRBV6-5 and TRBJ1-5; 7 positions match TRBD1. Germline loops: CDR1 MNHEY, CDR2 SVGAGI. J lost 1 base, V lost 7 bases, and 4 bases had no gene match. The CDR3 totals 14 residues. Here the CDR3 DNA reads TGTGCCAGCACCCTGACAGGGAGCAATCAGCCCCAGCATTTT. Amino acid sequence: CASTLTGSNQPQHF.

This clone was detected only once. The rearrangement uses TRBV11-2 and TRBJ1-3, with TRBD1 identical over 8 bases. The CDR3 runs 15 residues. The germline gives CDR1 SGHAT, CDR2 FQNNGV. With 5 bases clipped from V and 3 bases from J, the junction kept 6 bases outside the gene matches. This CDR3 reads CASSLQGALGNTIYF. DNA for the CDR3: TGTGCCAGCAGCCTCCAGGGGGCTCTTGGAAACACCATATATTTT.

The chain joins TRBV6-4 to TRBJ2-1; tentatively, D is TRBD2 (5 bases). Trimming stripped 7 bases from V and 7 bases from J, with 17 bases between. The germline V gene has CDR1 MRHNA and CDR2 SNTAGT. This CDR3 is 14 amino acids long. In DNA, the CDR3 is TGTGCCAGCAAGGCCCTTTGGGGAGCGAATGAGCAGTTCTTC. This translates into CASKALWGANEQFF.

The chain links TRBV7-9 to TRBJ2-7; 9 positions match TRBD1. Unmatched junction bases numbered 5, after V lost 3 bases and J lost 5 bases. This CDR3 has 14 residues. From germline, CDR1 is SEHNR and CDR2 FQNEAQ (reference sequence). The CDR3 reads CASSFGTGLNEQYF. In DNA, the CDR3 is TGTGCCAGCAGCTTCGGGACAGGGTTAAACGAGCAGTACTTC.

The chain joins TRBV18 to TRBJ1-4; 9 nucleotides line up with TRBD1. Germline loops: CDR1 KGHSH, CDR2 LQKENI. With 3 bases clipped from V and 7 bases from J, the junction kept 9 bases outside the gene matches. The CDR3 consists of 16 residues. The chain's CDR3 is CASSPNKQGAGEKLFF. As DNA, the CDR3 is TGTGCCAGCTCACCGAATAAACAGGGGGCAGGTGAAAAACTGTTTTTT.

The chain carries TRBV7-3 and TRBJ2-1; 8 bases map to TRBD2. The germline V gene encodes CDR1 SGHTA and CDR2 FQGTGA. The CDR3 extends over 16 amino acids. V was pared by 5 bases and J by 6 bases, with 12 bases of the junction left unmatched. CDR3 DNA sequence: TGTGCCAGCAGCCTGTCCCCGGGACTAGATGCCAATGAGCAGTTCTTC. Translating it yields CASSLSPGLDANEQFF.

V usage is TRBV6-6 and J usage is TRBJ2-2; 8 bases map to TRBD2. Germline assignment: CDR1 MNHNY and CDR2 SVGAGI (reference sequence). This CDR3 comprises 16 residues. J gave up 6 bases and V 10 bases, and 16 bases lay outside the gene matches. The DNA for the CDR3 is TGTGCCACCAGACTACTAGCGGTATACCGCCCCGGGGAGCTGTTTTTT. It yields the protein CATRLLAVYRPGELFF.

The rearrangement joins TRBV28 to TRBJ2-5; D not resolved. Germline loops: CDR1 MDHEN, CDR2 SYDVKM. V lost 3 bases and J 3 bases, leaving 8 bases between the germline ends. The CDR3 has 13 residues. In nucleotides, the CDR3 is TGTGCCAGCAGTTTCACAGATAAAGAGACCCAGTACTTC. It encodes CASSFTDKETQYF.

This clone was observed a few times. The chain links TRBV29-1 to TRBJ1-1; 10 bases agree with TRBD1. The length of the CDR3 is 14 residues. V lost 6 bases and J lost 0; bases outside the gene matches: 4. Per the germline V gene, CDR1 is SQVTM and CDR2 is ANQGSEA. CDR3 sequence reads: CSVATGGVNTEAFF. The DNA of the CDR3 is TGCAGCGTCGCGACAGGGGGCGTGAACACTGAAGCTTTCTTT.

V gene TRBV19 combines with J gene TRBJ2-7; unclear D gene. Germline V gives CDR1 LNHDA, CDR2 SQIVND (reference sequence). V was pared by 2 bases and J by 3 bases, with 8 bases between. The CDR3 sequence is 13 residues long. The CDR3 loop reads CASSIKSRYEQYF. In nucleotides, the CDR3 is TGTGCCAGTAGTATAAAGAGCCGCTACGAGCAGTACTTC.